Below, 8 T cell receptor beta chains from the same sample are listed, as sequenced in a study of blood T cell repertoires in COVID-19 (dated by TCRdb to about 2020). The library was generated by the immunoSEQ multiplex PCR assay. TCRdb holds this immuneACCESS table with in-frame rearrangements only. Some clones are missing; in checked studies, unresolved V genes explain under half, and the rest has no known cause. A total of around 190,000 clones appear in this sample, around nine tenths of them only once. Clones ranked in the top ten supply roughly a sixth of the sample. What was sequenced was peripheral blood. These TCRs come from a man aged 50 to 60 with COVID-19, enrolled during active disease.

The chain recombines TRBV19 with TRBJ1-3; D uncertain. The length of the CDR3 is 15 residues. V lost 2 bases to trimming and J lost 0 bases, with 8 bases between them. From germline, CDR1 is LNHDA and CDR2 SQIVND (reference sequence). CDR3 sequence: CASSIMSYSGNTIYF. In DNA form, the CDR3 reads TGTGCCAGTAGTATAATGTCCTACTCTGGAAACACCATATATTTT.

The chain employs TRBV6-5 and TRBJ1-2; 10 nucleotides agree with TRBD1. Germline assignment: CDR1 MNHEY and CDR2 SVGAGI. Trimming took 0 bases from V and 9 from J; bases not matched to a gene: 10. The CDR3 is 16 amino acids. The CDR3 DNA sequence: TGTGCCAGCAGTTACTCGAACGCCGGGACAGGGGACCGCTACACCTTC. Its protein product is CASSYSNAGTGDRYTF.

The CDR3 protein is CSVSTTGYNEQFF. CDR3 DNA sequence: TGCAGCGTAAGTACGACAGGGTACAATGAGCAGTTCTTC. The chain joins TRBV29-1 to TRBJ2-1; 7 nucleotides agree with TRBD1. Germline V gene data show CDR1 as SQVTM and CDR2 as ANQGSEA. The CDR3 has 13 residues. V was clipped by 6 bases and J by 4 bases; unmatched bases: 6.

This chain links TRBV7-2 with TRBJ1-2; the match to TRBD1 covers 8 bases. With V trimmed by 4 bases and J by 7 bases, 11 bases remained unmatched. Germline CDR1 and CDR2: SGHTA and FQGNSA. This CDR3 region has 15 residues. This chain's CDR3 is CASSSSPGQVSGYTF. Written as DNA, the CDR3 is TGTGCCAGCAGCTCATCCCCGGGACAGGTTTCTGGCTACACCTTC. The complete variable domain, with remaining parts taken from reference TRBV7-2 and TRBJ1-2, reads GAGVSQSPSNKVTEKGKDVELRCDPISGHTALYWYRQSLGQGLEFLIYFQGNSAPDKSGLPSDRFSAERTGGSVSTLTIQRTQQEDSAVYLCASSSSPGQVSGYTFGSGTRLTVV.

The V and J genes are TRBV6-4 and TRBJ2-2; 7 bases match TRBD1. CDR3 length: 15 residues. The germline gives CDR1 MRHNA, CDR2 SNTAGT. The V and J ends lost 6 bases and 3 bases, in that order; junction bases with no gene match: 7. The CDR3 reads CASRPRDSDTGELFF. CDR3 DNA: TGTGCCAGCAGACCCCGGGACAGCGACACCGGGGAGCTGTTTTTT.

Regarding this clone: The sample holds other DNA sequences that translate to the same CDR3. The chain has TRBV19 and TRBJ2-1; tentative D call: TRBD1 (6 bases). This CDR3 is 15 amino acids long. Between the trimmed V and J ends, which lost 0 bases and 0 bases, there was a span of 6 bases. Germline CDR1 reads LNHDA; CDR2 reads SQIVND (reference sequence). The DNA of the CDR3 is TGTGCCAGTAGTATAGACAGGGGCTCCTACAATGAGCAGTTCTTC. Its translation is CASSIDRGSYNEQFF.

The genes are TRBV5-5 and TRBJ2-2; 8 bases fit TRBD2. From germline, CDR1 is SGHKS and CDR2 YYEKEE (reference sequence). This CDR3 is built from 15 residues. V dropped 4 bases and J dropped 3; count of bases not matched to a gene: 5. Here the CDR3 DNA reads TGTGCCAGCAGCCCCGGGAGGGGGGACACCGGGGAGCTGTTTTTT. Its translation: CASSPGRGDTGELFF.

The chain links TRBV3-1 (or the pseudogene TRBV3-2) to TRBJ1-4, with a weak D call TRBD1 (5 bases). This CDR3 comprises 16 residues. The germline V gene has CDR1 LGHDT and CDR2 YNNKEL (reference sequence). V was trimmed by 4 bases and J by 5 bases, leaving 17 bases between them. The CDR3 spells CASSPLFTGANEKLFF. In DNA form, the CDR3 reads TGTGCCAGCAGCCCCCTTTTTACAGGAGCGAATGAAAAACTGTTTTTT.